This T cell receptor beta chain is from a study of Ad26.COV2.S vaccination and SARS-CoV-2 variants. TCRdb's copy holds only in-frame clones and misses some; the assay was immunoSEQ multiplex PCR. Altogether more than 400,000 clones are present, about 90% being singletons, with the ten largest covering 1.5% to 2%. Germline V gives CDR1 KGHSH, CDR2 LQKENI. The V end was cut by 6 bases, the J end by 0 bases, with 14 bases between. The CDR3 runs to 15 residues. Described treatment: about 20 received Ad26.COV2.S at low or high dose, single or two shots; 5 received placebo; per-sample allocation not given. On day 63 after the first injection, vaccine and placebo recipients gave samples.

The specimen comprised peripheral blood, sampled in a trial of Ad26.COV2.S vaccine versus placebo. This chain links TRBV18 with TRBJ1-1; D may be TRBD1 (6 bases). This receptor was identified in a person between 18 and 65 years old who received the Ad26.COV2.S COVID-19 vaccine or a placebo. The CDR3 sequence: CASSRRQDMNTEAFF. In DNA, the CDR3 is TGTGCCAGCTCCCGCAGACAGGACATGAACACTGAAGCTTTCTTT. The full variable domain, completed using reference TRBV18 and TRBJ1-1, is NAGVMQNPRHLVRRRGQEARLRCSPMKGHSHVYWYRQLPEEGLKFMVYLQKENIIDESGMPKERFSAEFPKEGPSILRIQQVVRGDSAAYFCASSRRQDMNTEAFFGQGTRLTVV.